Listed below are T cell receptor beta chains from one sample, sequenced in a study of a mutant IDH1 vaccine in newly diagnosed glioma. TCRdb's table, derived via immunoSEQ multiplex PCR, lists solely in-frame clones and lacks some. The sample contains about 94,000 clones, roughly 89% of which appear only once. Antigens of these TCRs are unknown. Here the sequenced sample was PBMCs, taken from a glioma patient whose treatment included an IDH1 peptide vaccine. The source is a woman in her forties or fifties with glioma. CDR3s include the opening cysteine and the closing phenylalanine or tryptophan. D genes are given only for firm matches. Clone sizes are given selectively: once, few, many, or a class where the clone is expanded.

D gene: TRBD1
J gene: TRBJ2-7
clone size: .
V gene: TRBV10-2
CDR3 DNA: TGCGCCAGCAGTCGACAGGGGGCCTTGAACGAGCAGTACTTC
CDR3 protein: CASSRQGALNEQYF

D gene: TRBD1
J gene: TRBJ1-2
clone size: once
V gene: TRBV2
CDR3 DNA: TGTGCCAGCAGGGACAGGGGGCTGGCCTATGGCTACACCTTC
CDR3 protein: CASRDRGLAYGYTF

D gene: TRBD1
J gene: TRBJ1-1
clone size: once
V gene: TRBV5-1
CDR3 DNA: TGCGCCAGCAGAGGACAGGGAAACACTGAAGCTTTCTTT
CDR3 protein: CASRGQGNTEAFF

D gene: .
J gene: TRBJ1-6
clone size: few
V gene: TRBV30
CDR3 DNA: TGTGCCTGGAGTCAGGGGCCGTATAATTCACCCCTCCACTTT
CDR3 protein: CAWSQGPYNSPLHF

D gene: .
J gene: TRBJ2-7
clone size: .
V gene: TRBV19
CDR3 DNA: TGTGCCAGTAGTATTGGGGGGACTTGGGCCGAGCAGTACTTC
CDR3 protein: CASSIGGTWAEQYF

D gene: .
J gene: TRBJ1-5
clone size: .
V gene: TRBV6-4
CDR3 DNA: TGTGCCAGCAGTGACTCGGGGAGACCCAATCAGCCCCAGCATTTT
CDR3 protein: CASSDSGRPNQPQHF

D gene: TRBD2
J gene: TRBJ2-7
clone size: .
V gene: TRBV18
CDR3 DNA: TGTGCCAGCTCACTCCCTCTAACTAGCGGGAGTAGCGAGCAGTACTTC
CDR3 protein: CASSLPLTSGSSEQYF

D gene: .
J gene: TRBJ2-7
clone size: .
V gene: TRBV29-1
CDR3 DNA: TGCAGCGCCGCCTATACCTACGAGCAGTACTTC
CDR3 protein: CSAAYTYEQYF

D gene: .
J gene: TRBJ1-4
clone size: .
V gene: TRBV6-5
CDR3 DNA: TGTGCCAGCAGTTCGGACGGTTTTGCAACTAATGAAAAACTGTTTTTT
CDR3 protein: CASSSDGFATNEKLFF

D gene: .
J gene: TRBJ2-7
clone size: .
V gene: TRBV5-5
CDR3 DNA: TGTGCCAGCAGCTCCGCGGGACAGCCCTCCTACGAGCAGTACTTC
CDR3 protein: CASSSAGQPSYEQYF

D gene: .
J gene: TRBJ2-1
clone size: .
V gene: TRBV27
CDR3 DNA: TGTGCCAGCAGTTCATCGGGAGGGGGCAGGAATGAGCAGTTCTTC
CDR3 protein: CASSSSGGGRNEQFF

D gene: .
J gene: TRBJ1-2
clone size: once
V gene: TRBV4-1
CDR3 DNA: TGCGCCAGCAGCCAAGATATAACATCCTATGGCTACACCTTC
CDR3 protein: CASSQDITSYGYTF

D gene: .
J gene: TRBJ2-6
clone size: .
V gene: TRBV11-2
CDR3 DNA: TGTGCCAGCAGCTTAGATGGGGACCCCCGGGCCAACGTCCTGACTTTC
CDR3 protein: CASSLDGDPRANVLTF

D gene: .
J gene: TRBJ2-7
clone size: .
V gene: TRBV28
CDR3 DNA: TGTGCCAGCAGTTTACAAGTTAAACATACCTACGAGCAGTACTTC
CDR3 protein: CASSLQVKHTYEQYF

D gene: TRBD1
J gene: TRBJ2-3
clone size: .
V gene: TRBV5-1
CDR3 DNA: TGCGCCAGCAGCATGGGACAGGACACAGATACGCAGTATTTT
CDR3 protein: CASSMGQDTDTQYF

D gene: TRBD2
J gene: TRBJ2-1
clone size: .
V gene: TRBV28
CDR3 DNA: TGTGCCAGCAGTATGGGACTAGCGGGAAGTAATGAGCAGTTCTTC
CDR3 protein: CASSMGLAGSNEQFF

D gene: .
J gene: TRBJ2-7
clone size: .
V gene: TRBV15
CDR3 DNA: TGTGCCACCAGGGCCAGATCCTCCTACGAGCAGTACTTC
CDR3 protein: CATRARSSYEQYF

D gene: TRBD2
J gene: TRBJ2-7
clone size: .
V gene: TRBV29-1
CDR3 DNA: TGCAGCGTTGAACGGGGGGAAGGATACGAGCAGTACTTC
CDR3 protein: CSVERGEGYEQYF

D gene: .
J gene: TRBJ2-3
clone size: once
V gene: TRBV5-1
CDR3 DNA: TGCGCCAGCAGCCGGCGGTTGCCTAGCACAGATACGCAGTATTTT
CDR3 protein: CASSRRLPSTDTQYF

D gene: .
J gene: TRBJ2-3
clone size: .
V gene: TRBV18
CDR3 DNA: TGTGCCAGCTCACCTGTAGCGGAGGGCAGCACAGATACGCAGTATTTT
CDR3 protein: CASSPVAEGSTDTQYF

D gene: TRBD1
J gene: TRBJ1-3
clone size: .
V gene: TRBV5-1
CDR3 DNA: TGCGCCAGCAGCTGGACAGGGGGCAGGGACACCATATATTTT
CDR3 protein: CASSWTGGRDTIYF

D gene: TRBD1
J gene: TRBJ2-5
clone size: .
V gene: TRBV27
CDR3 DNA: TGTGCCAGCAGTGACAGGGAAGAGACCCAGTACTTC
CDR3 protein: CASSDREETQYF

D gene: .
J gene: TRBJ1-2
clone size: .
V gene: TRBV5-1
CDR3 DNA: TGCGCCAGCAGCTTGGCACAGGGTCACGGCTACACCTTC
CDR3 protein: CASSLAQGHGYTF

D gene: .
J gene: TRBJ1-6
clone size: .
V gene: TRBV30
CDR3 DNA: TGTGCCTGGGGGTATGAGACCAGGAATTCACCCCTCCACTTT
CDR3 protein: CAWGYETRNSPLHF

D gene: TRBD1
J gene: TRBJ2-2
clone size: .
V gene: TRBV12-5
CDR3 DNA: TGTGCTAGTGGTCCCGGGACAGCCACCGGGGAGCTGTTTTTT
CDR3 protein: CASGPGTATGELFF

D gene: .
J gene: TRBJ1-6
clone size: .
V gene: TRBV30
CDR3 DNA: TGTGCCTGGAATGGCCCCGATAGGACATCACCCCTCCACTTT
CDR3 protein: CAWNGPDRTSPLHF

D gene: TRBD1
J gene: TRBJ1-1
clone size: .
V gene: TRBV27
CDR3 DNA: TGTGCCAGCCGAACAGGGGGGCACACTGAAGCTTTCTTT
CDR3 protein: CASRTGGHTEAFF

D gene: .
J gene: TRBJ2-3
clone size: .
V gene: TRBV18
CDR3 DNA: TGTGCCAGCTCACCACCGGGACTGGGTAGCACAGATACGCAGTATTTT
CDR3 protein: CASSPPGLGSTDTQYF

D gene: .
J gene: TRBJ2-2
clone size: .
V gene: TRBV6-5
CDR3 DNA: TGTGCCAGCAGTTACTTAGGCGGGGAGCTGTTTTTT
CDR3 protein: CASSYLGGELFF

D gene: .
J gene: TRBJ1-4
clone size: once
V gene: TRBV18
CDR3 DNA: TGTGCCAGCTCACCACGTCCTGGCGAAAAACTGTTTTTT
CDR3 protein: CASSPRPGEKLFF

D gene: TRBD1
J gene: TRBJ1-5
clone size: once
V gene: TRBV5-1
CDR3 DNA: TGCGCCAGCAGCTTGGGATCAGGGGGCGGGGATCAGCCCCAGCATTTT
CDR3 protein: CASSLGSGGGDQPQHF

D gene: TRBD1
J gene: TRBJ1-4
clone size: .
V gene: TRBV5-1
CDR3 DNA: TGCGCCAGCAGCTTCTCCGGGACAGAAATCTGGACTAATGAAAAACTGTTTTTT
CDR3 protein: CASSFSGTEIWTNEKLFF

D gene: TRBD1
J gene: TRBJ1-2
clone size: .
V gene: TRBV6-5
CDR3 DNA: TGTGCCAGCAGTTACTGGACAGGGGAAGGCTACACCTTC
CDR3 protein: CASSYWTGEGYTF

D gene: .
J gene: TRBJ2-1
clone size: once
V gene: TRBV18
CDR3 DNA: TGTGCCAGCTCCCTAGGAGGGTATTCCTACAATGAGCAGTTCTTC
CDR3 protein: CASSLGGYSYNEQFF

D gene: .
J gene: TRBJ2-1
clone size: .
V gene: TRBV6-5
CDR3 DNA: TGTGCCAGCAGGGACTCAGTGGGGGGTAATGAGCAGTTCTTC
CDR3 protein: CASRDSVGGNEQFF

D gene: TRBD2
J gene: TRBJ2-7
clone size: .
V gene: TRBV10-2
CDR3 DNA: TGCGCCAGCAGTGAGTCGAGGACTAGCGCCTACGAGCAGTACTTC
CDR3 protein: CASSESRTSAYEQYF

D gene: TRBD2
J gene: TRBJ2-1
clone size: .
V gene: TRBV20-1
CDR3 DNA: TGCAGTGCCAGCGGGGGCAATGAGCAGTTCTTC
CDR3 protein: CSASGGNEQFF

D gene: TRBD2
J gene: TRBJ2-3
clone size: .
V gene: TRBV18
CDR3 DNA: TGTGCCAGCTCACCAGCGGCTAGCGGGGCCACAGATACGCAGTATTTT
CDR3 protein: CASSPAASGATDTQYF

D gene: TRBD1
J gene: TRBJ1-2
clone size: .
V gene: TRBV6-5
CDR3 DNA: TGTGCCAGCAGTTACCAGGGACAGGGCTATGGCTACACCTTC
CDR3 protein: CASSYQGQGYGYTF

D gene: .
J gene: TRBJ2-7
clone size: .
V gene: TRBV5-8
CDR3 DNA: TGTGCCAGCAGCTTGGCCGAGGGGGTCCACGAGCAGTACTTC
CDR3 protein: CASSLAEGVHEQYF